Listed here are 9 T cell receptor beta chains from one sample, sequenced in a study of neoadjuvant anti-PD-1 for oral cavity cancer (dated by TCRdb to about 2021). The sample's time point label, in plain terms: before neoadjuvant nivolumab. Library preparation employed the immunoSEQ multiplex PCR assay. Held by TCRdb, this immuneACCESS table contains in-frame sequences only and omits some clones. Under half of the omission traces to an unresolved V gene where checked; the cause of the rest is unknown. This sample lists 15,000 to 20,000 clones; 55% to 80% were detected once. The ten largest account for around 2.8% of the sample. Sequenced here: PBMCs, sampled before nivolumab (anti-PD-1) treatment. Receptor source: a person between 40 and 85 years old with oral cavity squamous cell carcinoma.

The V call is TRBV6-5, the J call TRBJ1-1, with no clear D. The CDR3 contains 11 residues. The V gene's germline CDR1 is MNHEY and CDR2 SVGAGI. V lost 6 bases, J lost 5 bases, and 7 bases lay in between. Written as DNA, the CDR3 is TGTGCCAGCAGAAGCCGGACTGAAGCTTTCTTT. Residues: CASRSRTEAFF.

The V gene is TRBV4-2, the J gene TRBJ2-3; 10 nucleotides line up with TRBD1. The junction had 5 bases not matched to a gene; V was cut back by 0 bases and J by 5 bases. Germline V gene lookup returns CDR1 LGHNA and CDR2 YNFKEQ. This CDR3 comprises 16 residues. CDR3 sequence reads: CASSQEEGQGVDTQYF. In nucleotides, the CDR3 is TGTGCCAGCAGCCAAGAAGAAGGACAGGGGGTAGATACGCAGTATTTT.

This clone turned up a few times. This sequence joins TRBV30 and TRBJ2-2; tentatively, D is TRBD1 or TRBD2 (7 bases each). Germline-derived CDR1 and CDR2 are GTSNPN and SVGIG (reference sequence). V was cut by 0 bases and J by 5 bases, with 13 bases left in between. This CDR3 region has 15 residues. CDR3 protein: CAWSVRRGGTGELFF. Here the CDR3 DNA reads TGTGCCTGGAGTGTACGCAGGGGGGGAACCGGGGAGCTGTTTTTT.

V usage is TRBV4-1 and J usage is TRBJ2-7, with D unresolved. The CDR3 is 11 residues long. Trimming removed 3 bases at V and 5 bases at J, with 5 bases between. The germline V gene has CDR1 MGHRA and CDR2 YSYEKL. The CDR3: CASSHADEQYF. CDR3 coding DNA: TGCGCCAGCAGCCATGCCGACGAGCAGTACTTC.

The chain links TRBV6-1 to TRBJ1-5, with a weak D call TRBD1 (6 bases). Between the trimmed V and J ends, which lost 8 bases and 3 bases, there was a span of 17 bases. This CDR3 region has 15 residues. CDR1 is MNHNS, CDR2 SASEGT, per germline. DNA for the CDR3: TGTGCCAGCCGCACGAGGGCAGGGGACAATCAGCCCCAGCATTTT. Residues: CASRTRAGDNQPQHF.

This clone was counted a few times. This chain links TRBV10-1 with TRBJ2-7, with D unclear. The CDR3 loop spans 15 amino acids. Between the trimmed V and J ends, which lost 5 bases and 3 bases, there was a span of 17 bases. Germline loops: CDR1 WNHNN, CDR2 SYGVQD (reference sequence). CDR3 residues: CASSPVGAFFYEQYF. CDR3 coding DNA: TGCGCCAGCAGTCCCGTGGGTGCTTTCTTCTACGAGCAGTACTTC.

For the CDR3, the DNA is TGCGCCAGCAGCCCAGGATTCACAGATACGCAGTATTTT. Protein: CASSPGFTDTQYF. This chain links TRBV10-1 with TRBJ2-3, with D uncertain. V was cut by 6 bases and J by 2 bases, with 9 bases left in between. Germline V gene sequence: CDR1 WNHNN, CDR2 SYGVQD (reference sequence). This CDR3 is 13 amino acids long.

In its sample, this clone was seen a few times. The chain carries TRBV10-3 and TRBJ2-1; D is undetermined. Per the germline V gene, CDR1 is ENHRY and CDR2 is SYGVKD. This CDR3 has 14 residues. V lost 2 bases, J lost 0 bases, and 5 bases lay in between. The DNA of the CDR3 is TGTGCCATCAGTGAGCGGAGCTCCTACAATGAGCAGTTCTTC. Translated: CAISERSSYNEQFF.

The table lists this clone with a few counts. This sequence joins TRBV2 and TRBJ2-1, with D possibly being TRBD2 (6 bases). Germline CDR1 is SNHLY and CDR2 is FYNNEI. This CDR3 is built from 19 residues. V lost 8 bases, J lost 0 bases, and 26 bases lay in between. For the CDR3, the DNA is TGTGCCAGCTGGTCCCCAAACCAGGCGGCGGGACGCTCCTACAATGAGCAGTTCTTC. Its translation is CASWSPNQAAGRSYNEQFF.